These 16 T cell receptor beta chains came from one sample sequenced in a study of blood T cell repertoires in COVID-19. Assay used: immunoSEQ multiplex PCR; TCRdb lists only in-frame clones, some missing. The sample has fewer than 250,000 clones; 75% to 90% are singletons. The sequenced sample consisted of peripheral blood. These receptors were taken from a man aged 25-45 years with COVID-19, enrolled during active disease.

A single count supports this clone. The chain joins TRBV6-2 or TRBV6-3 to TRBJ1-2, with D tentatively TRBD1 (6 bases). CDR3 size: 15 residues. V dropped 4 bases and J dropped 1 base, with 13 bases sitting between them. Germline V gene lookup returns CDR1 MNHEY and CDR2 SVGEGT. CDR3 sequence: CASSSRQARNYGYTF. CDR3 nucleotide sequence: TGTGCCAGCAGTTCTAGACAGGCGCGTAACTATGGCTACACCTTC.

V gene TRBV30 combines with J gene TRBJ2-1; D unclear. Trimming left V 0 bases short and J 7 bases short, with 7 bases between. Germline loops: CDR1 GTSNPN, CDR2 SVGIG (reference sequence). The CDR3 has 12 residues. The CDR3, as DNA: TGTGCCTGGAGTGTACGAGGAAATGAGCAGTTCTTC. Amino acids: CAWSVRGNEQFF.

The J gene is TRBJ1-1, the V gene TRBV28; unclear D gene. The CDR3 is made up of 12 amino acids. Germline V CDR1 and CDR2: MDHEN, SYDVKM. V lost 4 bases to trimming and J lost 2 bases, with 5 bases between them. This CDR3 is CASSYTNTEAFF. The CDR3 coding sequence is TGTGCCAGCAGTTACACAAACACTGAAGCTTTCTTT.

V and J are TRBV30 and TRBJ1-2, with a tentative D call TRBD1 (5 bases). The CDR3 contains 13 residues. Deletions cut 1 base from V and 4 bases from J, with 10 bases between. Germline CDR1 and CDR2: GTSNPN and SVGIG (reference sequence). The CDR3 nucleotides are TGTGCCTGGAGTGGCGGGGGGATCTATGGCTACACCTTC. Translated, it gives CAWSGGGIYGYTF.

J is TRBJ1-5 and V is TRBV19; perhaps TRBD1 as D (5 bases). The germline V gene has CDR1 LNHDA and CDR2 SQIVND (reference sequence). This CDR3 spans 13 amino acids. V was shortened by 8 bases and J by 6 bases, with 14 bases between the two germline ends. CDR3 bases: TGTGCCAGTCTTGGGGGGGGATTTCAGCCCCAGCATTTT. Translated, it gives CASLGGGFQPQHF.

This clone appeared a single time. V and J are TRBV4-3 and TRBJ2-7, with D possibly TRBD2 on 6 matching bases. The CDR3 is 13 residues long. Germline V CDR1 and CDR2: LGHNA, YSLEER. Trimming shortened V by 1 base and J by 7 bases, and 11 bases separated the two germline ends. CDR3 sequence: CASSQARGTEQYF. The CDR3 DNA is TGCGCCAGCAGCCAAGCCCGCGGGACTGAGCAGTACTTC.

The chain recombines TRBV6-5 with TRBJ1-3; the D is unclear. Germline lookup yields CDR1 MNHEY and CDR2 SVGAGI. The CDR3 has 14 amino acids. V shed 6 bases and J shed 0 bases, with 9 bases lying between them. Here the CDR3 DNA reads TGTGCCAGCAGCCCCCAGCGCTCTGGAAACACCATATATTTT. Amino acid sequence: CASSPQRSGNTIYF.

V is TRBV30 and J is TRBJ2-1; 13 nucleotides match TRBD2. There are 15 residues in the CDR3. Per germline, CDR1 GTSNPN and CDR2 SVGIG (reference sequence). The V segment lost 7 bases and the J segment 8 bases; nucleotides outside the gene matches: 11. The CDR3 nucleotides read TGTGCCTCCCCCGTCGGGACTAGCGGGATCTATGAGCAGTTCTTC. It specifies CASPVGTSGIYEQFF.

The CDR3 region is CASRRDRYGGTDTQYF. Written as DNA, the CDR3 is TGTGCCAGCAGGAGGGACAGGTATGGGGGCACAGATACGCAGTATTTT. This chain connects TRBV2 to TRBJ2-3, with 8 bases aligning to TRBD1. V shed 6 bases, J shed 1 base, and the junction held 9 bases outside the gene matches. The length of the CDR3 is 16 residues. Germline V gene sequence: CDR1 SNHLY, CDR2 FYNNEI.

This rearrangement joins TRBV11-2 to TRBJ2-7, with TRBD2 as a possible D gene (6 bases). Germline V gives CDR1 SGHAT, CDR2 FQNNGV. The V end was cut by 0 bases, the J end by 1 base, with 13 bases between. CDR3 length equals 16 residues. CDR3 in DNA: TGTGCCAGCAGCTTAGATCCCGGGGACTTTTCCTACGAGCAGTACTTC. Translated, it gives CASSLDPGDFSYEQYF. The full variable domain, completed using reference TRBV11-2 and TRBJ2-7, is EAGVAQSPRYKIIEKRQSVAFWCNPISGHATLYWYQQILGQGPKLLIQFQNNGVVDDSQLPKDRFSAERLKGVDSTLKIQPAKLEDSAVYLCASSLDPGDFSYEQYFGPGTRLTVT.

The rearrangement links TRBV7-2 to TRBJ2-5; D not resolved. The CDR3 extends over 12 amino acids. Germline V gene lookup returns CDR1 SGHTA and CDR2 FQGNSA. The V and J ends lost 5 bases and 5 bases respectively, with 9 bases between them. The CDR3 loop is CASSPHGETQYF. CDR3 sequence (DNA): TGTGCCAGCAGCCCCCACGGGGAGACCCAGTACTTC.

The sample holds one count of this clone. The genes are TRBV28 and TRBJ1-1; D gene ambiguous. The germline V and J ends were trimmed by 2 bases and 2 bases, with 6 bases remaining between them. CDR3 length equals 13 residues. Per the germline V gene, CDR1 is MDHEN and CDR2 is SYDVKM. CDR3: CASSLELNTEAFF. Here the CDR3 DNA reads TGTGCCAGCAGTTTAGAACTAAACACTGAAGCTTTCTTT.

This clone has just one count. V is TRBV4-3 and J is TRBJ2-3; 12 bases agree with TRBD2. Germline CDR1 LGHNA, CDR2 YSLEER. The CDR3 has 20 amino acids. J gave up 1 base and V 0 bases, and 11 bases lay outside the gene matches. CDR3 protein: CASSQDLATSGGGGTDTQYF. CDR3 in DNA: TGCGCCAGCAGCCAAGATCTCGCGACTAGCGGGGGAGGCGGCACAGATACGCAGTATTTT.

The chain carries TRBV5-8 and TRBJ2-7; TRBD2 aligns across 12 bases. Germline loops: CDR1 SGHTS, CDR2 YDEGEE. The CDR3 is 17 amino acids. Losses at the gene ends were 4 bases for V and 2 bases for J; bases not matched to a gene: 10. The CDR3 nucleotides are TGTGCCAGCAGCCGGCTAGCGGGAGGGCCACGGGCCTACGAGCAGTACTTC. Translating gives CASSRLAGGPRAYEQYF.

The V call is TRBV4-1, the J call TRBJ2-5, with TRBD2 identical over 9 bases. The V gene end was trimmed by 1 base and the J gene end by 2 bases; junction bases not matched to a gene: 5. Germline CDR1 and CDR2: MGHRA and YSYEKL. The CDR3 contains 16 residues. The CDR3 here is CASSQVAGALQETQYF. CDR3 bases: TGCGCCAGCAGCCAAGTAGCGGGGGCGCTACAAGAGACCCAGTACTTC.

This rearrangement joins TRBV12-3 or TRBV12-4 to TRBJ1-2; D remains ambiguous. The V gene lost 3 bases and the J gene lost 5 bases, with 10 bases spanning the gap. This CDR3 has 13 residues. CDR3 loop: CASSFSHQYGYTF. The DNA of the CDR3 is TGTGCCAGCAGTTTTTCACACCAGTATGGCTACACCTTC.